This T cell receptor (beta chain) was recorded in a study of cytomegalovirus exposure and HLA in healthy donors. Details on this clone: What it binds is not known.

Study findings and constraints: TCR beta chains numbering more than 150 were designated cytomegalovirus-associated. Subsequent analysis of the 120 or so validation repertoires found a tendency for first-cohort TCR clusters to co-occur.

This CDR3 has 14 amino acids. CDR1 and CDR2 from the germline V gene are LNHDA and SQIVND (reference sequence). V shed 3 bases and J shed 6 bases, with 15 bases lying between them. Sequenced by immunoSEQ multiplex PCR; TCRdb stores in-frame clones only, minus some. The sample holds about 140,000 clones, about 87% seen once. The origin of this receptor is a man younger than 35 in good health and CMV-seropositive. The chain recombines TRBV19 with TRBJ2-7; possibly TRBD2 for D (6 bases). The source material was PBMCs. The chain's CDR3 is CASSIGGGGREQYF. For the CDR3, the DNA is TGTGCCAGTAGTATCGGTGGGGGAGGCCGCGAGCAGTACTTC.